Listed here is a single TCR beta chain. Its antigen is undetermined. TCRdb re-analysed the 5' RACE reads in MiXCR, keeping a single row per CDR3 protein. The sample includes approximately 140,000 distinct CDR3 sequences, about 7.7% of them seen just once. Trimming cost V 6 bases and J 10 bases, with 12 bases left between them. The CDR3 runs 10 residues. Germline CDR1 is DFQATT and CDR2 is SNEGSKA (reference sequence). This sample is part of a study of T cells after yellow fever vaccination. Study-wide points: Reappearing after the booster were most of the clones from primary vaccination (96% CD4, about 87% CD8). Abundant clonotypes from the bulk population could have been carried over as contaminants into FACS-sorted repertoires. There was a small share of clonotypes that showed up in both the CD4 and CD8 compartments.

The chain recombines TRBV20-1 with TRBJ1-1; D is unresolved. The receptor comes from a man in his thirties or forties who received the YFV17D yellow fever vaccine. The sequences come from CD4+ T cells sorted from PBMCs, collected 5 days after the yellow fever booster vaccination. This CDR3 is CSAEYSVAFF. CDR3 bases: TGCAGTGCCGAGTACAGTGTAGCTTTCTTT.